A single sample gave rise to the 14 T cell receptor beta chains below, sequenced in a study of HIV-infected children after antiretroviral therapy interruption. Treatment indicated: PENTA 11 planned treatment interruption arm or continuous ART arm. The TCR library was built from RNA with a 3' RACE protocol and unique molecular identifiers. From the 3' RACE reads, TCRdb called clonotypes with MiXCR, one entry per CDR3 protein. Of some 38,000 distinct CDR3 sequences in the sample, about 6% were seen once. This sample comprised CD45RA+ CD4+ T cells from PBMCs, pooled from several time points, obtained from a donor given antiretroviral therapy, either interrupted or continuous. As to subset: naive CD4+ CD45RA+ CD45RO- T cells. The receptors stem from a pool of human donors with HIV.

At least ten counts were recorded for this clonotype. One end of the junction varies from germline; a read error may be responsible. The gene calls are TRBV4-2 and TRBJ1-6; 8 bases agree with TRBD1. In germline, CDR1 is LGHNA, CDR2 YNFKEQ. This CDR3 is 15 amino acids long. This CDR3 is CASSQEDRDNSPLYF. Written as DNA, the CDR3 is TGTGCCAGCAGCCAAGAGGACAGGGATAATTCGCCCCTCTACTTT.

This clonotype was seen only a few times. This sequence joins TRBV20-1 and TRBJ2-2; D possibly uses TRBD1 or TRBD2 (5 bases each). Per germline, CDR1 DFQATT and CDR2 SNEGSKA (reference sequence). The CDR3 is 16 amino acids. The ends were cut back, 2 bases at V and 1 base at J, with 14 bases in the middle. The DNA of the CDR3 is TGCAGTGCTAGACATACGGGACGGAAGAACACCGGGGAGCTGTTTTTT. Translating gives CSARHTGRKNTGELFF.

The chain is built from TRBV28 and TRBJ2-3; tentative D call: TRBD1 (6 bases). CDR3 length: 18 amino acids. Germline CDR1 reads MDHEN; CDR2 reads SYDVKM. The V end was cut by 4 bases, the J end by 2 bases, with 22 bases between. For the CDR3, the DNA is TGTGCCAGCAGTTACCTAATTGCTATACAGGGTAACACAGATACGCAGTATTTT. This sequence encodes CASSYLIAIQGNTDTQYF.

This clonotype was seen repeatedly, ten times or more. V and J are TRBV20-1 and TRBJ1-6; D might be TRBD1 (5 bases). V lost 3 bases, J lost 3 bases, and 9 bases lay in between. CDR3 length equals 14 residues. Germline V gene sequence: CDR1 DFQATT, CDR2 SNEGSKA (reference sequence). This CDR3 reads CSARGPLYNSPLHF. The CDR3 coding sequence is TGCAGTGCTAGGGGGCCCCTCTATAATTCACCCCTCCACTTT.

The chain has TRBV15 and TRBJ2-5, with D perhaps matching TRBD1 (6 bases). From germline, CDR1 is LNHNV and CDR2 YYDKDF (reference sequence). The CDR3 has 14 residues. Trimming pared 3 bases from V and 0 bases from J, leaving 8 bases between. The CDR3 sequence is CATSRDSHQETQYF. CDR3 bases: TGTGCCACCAGCAGGGACAGCCACCAAGAGACCCAGTACTTC.

This clonotype rates as medium-sized. Written as DNA, the CDR3 is TGTGCCAGCAGTGATGGGGACTGGGGGTATGCTGAGCAGTTCTTC. Translation gives CASSDGDWGYAEQFF. This chain links TRBV6-5 with TRBJ2-1; tentatively, D is TRBD2 (6 bases). The ends were cut back, 5 bases at V and 9 bases at J, with 20 bases in the middle. The CDR3 runs to 15 residues. The germline CDR1 and CDR2 sequences are MNHEY and SVGAGI.

This clonotype was observed a handful of times. This chain joins TRBV11-2 and TRBJ2-5; D remains unclear. The V end was cut by 5 bases, the J end by 5 bases, with 18 bases between. There are 15 residues in the CDR3. Germline CDR1 reads SGHAT; CDR2 reads FQNNGV. The CDR3 region is CASSPVGLQSETQYF. The CDR3 DNA sequence: TGTGCCAGCAGCCCTGTAGGCCTCCAATCGGAGACCCAGTACTTC.

There are many counts of this clonotype. V and J are TRBV20-1 and TRBJ1-2; D unresolved. The CDR3 spans 14 residues. Trimming cost V 1 base and J 6 bases, with 15 bases left between them. Looked up from germline, CDR1 is DFQATT and CDR2 is SNEGSKA (reference sequence). The CDR3 coding sequence is TGCAGTGCTAGAGTGGAAGGGAGGGAGGATGGCTACACCTTC. It yields the protein CSARVEGREDGYTF.

This clonotype has a single count. Since a much larger clone is just one base distant, this may be a read error. CDR3 sequence: CVSSQVAGSNYGYTF. The CDR3 DNA follows: TGTGTCAGCAGCCAAGTCGCAGGGAGTAACTATGGCTACACCTTC. The V call is TRBV14, the J call TRBJ1-2; tentative D call: TRBD1 (5 bases). There are 15 residues in the CDR3. CDR1 and CDR2 (germline): SGHDN, FVKESK.

The chain has TRBV4-1 and TRBJ1-6; D gene uncertain. Germline V gene sequence: CDR1 MGHRA, CDR2 YSYEKL. The CDR3 runs to 15 residues. V shed 3 bases and J shed 9 bases, with 15 bases lying between them. In DNA, the CDR3 is TGCGCCAGCAGCCAGTCCTTCGAGTTGGGTTCACCCCTCCACTTT. This encodes CASSQSFELGSPLHF.

This clonotype was recorded many times. The DNA for the CDR3 is TGTGCCAGCAGTTACTCAGGGGGCGCTTGGTACGAGCAGTACTTC. This gives the protein CASSYSGGAWYEQYF. V is TRBV6-5 and J is TRBJ2-7, with 7 bases aligning to TRBD1. After removal of 0 bases from V and 4 bases from J, the junction contained 6 bases not matched to a gene. CDR3 length: 15 amino acids. CDR1 and CDR2 from the germline V gene are MNHEY and SVGAGI.

This clonotype occurred many times. J is TRBJ2-7 and V is TRBV7-9; D is uncertain. The CDR3 is 12 residues long. The germline CDR1 and CDR2 sequences are SEHNR and FQNEAQ (reference sequence). V was shortened by 0 bases and J by 5 bases, with 5 bases between the two germline ends. The DNA for the CDR3 is TGTGCCAGCAGCTTAGCGCTCGACGAGCAGTACTTC. As protein: CASSLALDEQYF. The full variable domain, its missing parts supplied by reference TRBV7-9 and TRBJ2-7, is DTGVSQNPRHKITKRGQNVTFRCDPISEHNRLYWYRQTLGQGPEFLTYFQNEAQLEKSRLLSDRFSAERPKGSFSTLEIQRTEQGDSAMYLCASSLALDEQYFGPGTRLTVT.

Ten or more counts support this clonotype. This chain connects TRBV7-2 to TRBJ1-2; possibly TRBD1 for D (6 bases). V lost 1 base, J lost 6 bases, and 15 bases lay in between. The CDR3 length is 15 residues. The germline V gene encodes CDR1 SGHTA and CDR2 FQGNSA. CDR3: CASSLVSGGADGYTF. DNA of the CDR3: TGTGCCAGCAGCTTAGTATCCGGGGGCGCTGATGGCTACACCTTC.

This clonotype was counted only a few times. The V call is TRBV6-2 or TRBV6-3, the J call TRBJ2-1; TRBD1 aligns across 8 bases. This CDR3 comprises 15 residues. Germline lookup yields CDR1 MNHEY and CDR2 SVGEGT. Unmatched junction bases numbered 15, after V lost 7 bases and J lost 10 bases. CDR3 nucleotides: TGTGCCAGCACTAACCGTGCAGGGGGCTTACTAGAGCAGTTCTTC. Its protein product is CASTNRAGGLLEQFF.